In this sample, the clone carrying this T cell receptor beta chain turned up a few times. This record comes from a study of early T cells in non-severe SARS-CoV-2 infection. TCRdb re-called the 5' RACE reads with MiXCR, one entry per CDR3 protein. This repertoire shows 60,000 or so distinct CDR3 sequences, about a tenth found once; its top ten account for about a fifth. CDR1 and CDR2 from the germline V gene are SGHTA and FQGTGA. The V end was cut by 1 base, the J end by 2 bases, with 5 bases between. The CDR3 is 14 residues long. The chain has TRBV7-3 and TRBJ2-2; D is uncertain. Material for sequencing was whole blood. This TCR was sampled from an adult who was a healthcare worker with PCR-confirmed SARS-CoV-2 infection or an uninfected control (not recorded which). This CDR3 is CASSLNRNTGELFF. CDR3 coding DNA: TGTGCCAGCAGCTTAAACAGAAACACCGGGGAGCTGTTTTTT.